Following are 31 T cell receptor beta chains from one sample sequenced in a study of T cell responses to AZD1222 COVID-19 vaccine. Only in-frame clones appear in the TCRdb table, and some are missing; sequencing was by immunoSEQ multiplex PCR. The table has roughly 170,000 clones, about nine tenths seen once. Specimen: peripheral blood, collected on day 0 of AZD1222 vaccination. These receptors were collected from an adult in good health.

About this clone: Other nucleotide sequences from this sample produce the same CDR3. CDR3 coding DNA: TGCGCCAGCAGTGGGACTAGCGGGAGCTACGAGCAGTACTTC. This encodes CASSGTSGSYEQYF. The J gene is TRBJ2-7, the V gene TRBV10-2; 13 positions agree with TRBD2. V lost 4 bases to trimming and J lost 3 bases; unmatched junction nucleotides: 0. This CDR3 is built from 14 residues. The germline V gene encodes CDR1 WSHSY and CDR2 SAAADI.

The V call is TRBV6-4, the J call TRBJ1-2; 8 bases are shared with TRBD1. The junction had 3 bases not matched to a gene; V was cut back by 3 bases and J by 6 bases. CDR3 length: 13 residues. Germline V gene lookup returns CDR1 MRHNA and CDR2 SNTAGT. The CDR3 DNA reads TGTGCCAGCAGTGAGACAGGGGTGAATGGCTACACCTTC. This gives the protein CASSETGVNGYTF.

The V and J genes are TRBV6-6 and TRBJ2-1; 7 positions agree with TRBD1. The ends lost 7 bases at V and 7 bases at J; junction bases unmatched: 10. Germline CDR1 and CDR2: MNHNY and SVGAGI (reference sequence). The CDR3 totals 14 residues. CDR3 in DNA: TGTGCCAGCACCTTTCTCCTACAGGGGAATGAGCAGTTCTTC. Residues: CASTFLLQGNEQFF.

The V call is TRBV27, the J call TRBJ1-2; TRBD1 agrees at 9 bases. This CDR3 contains 15 residues. With V trimmed by 5 bases and J by 2 bases, 6 bases remained unmatched. The germline V gene encodes CDR1 MNHEY and CDR2 SMNVEV (reference sequence). CDR3 protein: CASSPGQGLNYGYTF. The CDR3, as DNA: TGTGCCAGCAGTCCCGGACAGGGGTTAAACTATGGCTACACCTTC.

This rearrangement joins TRBV6-1 to TRBJ1-2; 9 bases fit TRBD1. The CDR3 has 14 residues. Germline assignment: CDR1 MNHNS and CDR2 SASEGT. V was clipped by 2 bases and J by 3 bases; unmatched bases: 1. CDR3 coding DNA: TGTGCCAGCAGTGAAAGACAGGGGGACTATGGCTACACCTTC. This translates into CASSERQGDYGYTF.

The genes are TRBV27 and TRBJ2-3; D ambiguous. The CDR3 is made up of 15 amino acids. The germline V gene encodes CDR1 MNHEY and CDR2 SMNVEV (reference sequence). The germline V and J ends were trimmed by 6 bases and 0 bases, with 13 bases remaining between them. This CDR3 reads CASSPLPPSTDTQYF. The DNA for the CDR3 is TGTGCCAGCAGCCCCCTACCGCCTAGCACAGATACGCAGTATTTT.

CDR3 in DNA: TGCGCCAGCAGTGAGTCTCGGAGAGTATACAATGAGCAGTTCTTC. It is translated as CASSESRRVYNEQFF. This chain uses TRBV10-1 with TRBJ2-1, with D hard to call. Trimming stripped 0 bases from V and 4 bases from J, with 10 bases between. The CDR3 has 15 residues. Germline V gene lookup returns CDR1 WNHNN and CDR2 SYGVQD (reference sequence).

The chain recombines TRBV5-1 with TRBJ1-1; 8 bases agree with TRBD1. V lost 4 bases, J lost 5 bases, and 10 bases stayed unmatched. This CDR3 comprises 15 residues. Germline values: CDR1 SGHRS, CDR2 YFSETQ. The DNA of the CDR3 is TGCGCCAGCAGCGGAGTCCAGGGGGCGGAAACTGAAGCTTTCTTT. Its protein product is CASSGVQGAETEAFF. Full variable domain (missing parts from reference TRBV5-1 and TRBJ1-1): KAGVTQTPRYLIKTRGQQVTLSCSPISGHRSVSWYQQTPGQGLQFLFEYFSETQRNKGNFPGRFSGRQFSNSRSEMNVSTLELGDSALYLCASSGVQGAETEAFFGQGTRLTVV.

The rearrangement links TRBV10-3 to TRBJ1-5, with D possibly TRBD1 on 5 matching bases. The CDR3 loop spans 13 amino acids. The germline V gene encodes CDR1 ENHRY and CDR2 SYGVKD. Trimming removed 6 bases from V and 6 bases from J, with 12 bases in between. CDR3 protein: CAISRGDLQPQHF. CDR3 coding DNA: TGTGCCATCAGCCGGGGGGACCTTCAGCCCCAGCATTTT.

V gene TRBV5-1 combines with J gene TRBJ1-2; no clear D. Trimming removed 4 bases from V and 2 bases from J, with 9 bases in between. The germline gives CDR1 SGHRS, CDR2 YFSETQ. The CDR3 runs to 13 residues. CDR3 sequence (DNA): TGCGCCAGCAGCAACCCTCCAAACTATGGCTACACCTTC. It encodes CASSNPPNYGYTF.

The genes are TRBV5-1 and TRBJ1-1; tentative D call: TRBD1 (6 bases). In germline, CDR1 is SGHRS, CDR2 YFSETQ. Trimming left V 5 bases short and J 1 base short, with 9 bases between. The CDR3 is 13 residues long. The CDR3 region has the DNA TGCGCCAGCAGTCTGACAGGGAACACTGAAGCTTTCTTT. This codes for CASSLTGNTEAFF.

The chain has TRBV7-2 and TRBJ1-2, with D uncertain. Germline lookup yields CDR1 SGHTA and CDR2 FQGNSA. V was clipped by 8 bases and J by 0 bases, with 13 bases between them. The CDR3 has 14 amino acids. DNA for the CDR3: TGTGCCAGCCGGACGGAGAAACCTAACTATGGCTACACCTTC. As protein: CASRTEKPNYGYTF.

This rearrangement joins TRBV27 to TRBJ2-5; 13 positions match TRBD2. The V segment lost 8 bases and the J segment 4 bases; nucleotides outside the gene matches: 4. CDR1 is MNHEY, CDR2 SMNVEV, per germline (reference sequence). The CDR3 contains 14 residues. The CDR3 loop reads CASRGLAGVETQYF. CDR3 nucleotide sequence: TGTGCCAGCCGAGGACTAGCGGGAGTAGAGACCCAGTACTTC.

This rearrangement joins TRBV5-1 to TRBJ2-7, with 7 positions matching TRBD2. The CDR3 contains 15 residues. The V and J ends lost 4 bases and 2 bases, in that order; junction bases with no gene match: 9. Germline V gene lookup returns CDR1 SGHRS and CDR2 YFSETQ. The CDR3 region has the DNA TGCGCCAGCAGCCCCGGGGAGGGTGGGCCCTACGAGCAGTACTTC. This sequence encodes CASSPGEGGPYEQYF.

The chain couples TRBV7-9 to TRBJ2-2; TRBD2 is a possible D gene (5 bases). CDR3 length equals 16 residues. V lost 1 base, J lost 3 bases, and 12 bases lay in between. Germline V gene sequence: CDR1 SEHNR, CDR2 FQNEAQ (reference sequence). The CDR3 protein is CASSLVSDSDTGELFF. CDR3 bases: TGTGCCAGCAGCTTAGTTAGCGATTCGGACACCGGGGAGCTGTTTTTT.

The genes are TRBV5-3 and TRBJ2-7; 14 bases are a match to TRBD2. TRBV5-3 carries the ORF label, with uncertain function. CDR3 length equals 21 residues. V dropped 2 bases and J dropped 1; count of bases not matched to a gene: 17. The CDR3 nucleotides read TGTGCCAGAAGCTTCCGCCCTGTCCGTAGGACTAGCGGGAGGCCTTCCTACGAGCAGTACTTC. It is translated as CARSFRPVRRTSGRPSYEQYF.

J is TRBJ1-4 and V is TRBV3-1 (or the pseudogene TRBV3-2); D not certain. CDR1 is LGHDT, CDR2 YNNKEL, per germline (reference sequence). This CDR3 has 18 residues. Trimming stripped 4 bases from V and 0 bases from J, with 18 bases between. The CDR3 bases are TGTGCCAGCAGCCCTAGGTCAACTTCTAAAGCAACTAATGAAAAACTGTTTTTT. Translating it yields CASSPRSTSKATNEKLFF.

The CDR3 reads CASAGELSNQPQHF. DNA of the CDR3: TGTGCCAGCGCAGGAGAACTAAGCAATCAGCCCCAGCATTTT. The chain links TRBV2 to TRBJ1-5; D not resolved. Germline CDR1 is SNHLY and CDR2 is FYNNEI. V shed 8 bases and J shed 1 base, with 12 bases lying between them. The CDR3 has 14 residues.

The chain recombines TRBV11-2 with TRBJ2-7; possible D gene TRBD2, 6 bases. The germline V gene has CDR1 SGHAT and CDR2 FQNNGV. The CDR3 runs 13 residues. Trimming shortened V by 6 bases and J by 2 bases, and 11 bases separated the two germline ends. CDR3 bases: TGTGCCAGCAGGGCTAGCGCGACCTACGAGCAGTACTTC. It yields the protein CASRASATYEQYF.

The chain has TRBV6-5 and TRBJ1-4, with TRBD1 identical over 9 bases. The CDR3 covers 16 residues. Germline values: CDR1 MNHEY, CDR2 SVGAGI. With V trimmed by 4 bases and J by 10 bases, 13 bases remained unmatched. Written as DNA, the CDR3 is TGTGCCAGCAGTTCTACCGGGACAGGGACCATCGGAAAACTGTTTTTT. Translation gives CASSSTGTGTIGKLFF.

The rearrangement links TRBV3-1 (or the pseudogene TRBV3-2) to TRBJ2-1, with 10 positions matching TRBD2. J was trimmed by 4 bases and V by 0 bases; bases with no gene match: 6. This CDR3 spans 17 amino acids. Germline CDR1 LGHDT, CDR2 YNNKEL (reference sequence). CDR3 region: CASSQERVLAGYNEQFF. The CDR3 bases are TGTGCCAGCAGCCAAGAGAGGGTACTAGCGGGGTACAATGAGCAGTTCTTC.

CDR3 region: CASSEAGLAGGTYNEQFF. The DNA of the CDR3 is TGTGCCAGCAGTGAAGCGGGACTAGCGGGAGGTACCTACAATGAGCAGTTCTTC. The gene calls are TRBV2 and TRBJ2-1, with 15 nucleotides matching TRBD2. This CDR3 is built from 18 residues. Trimming took 0 bases from V and 2 from J; bases not matched to a gene: 2. The germline V gene encodes CDR1 SNHLY and CDR2 FYNNEI.

V usage is TRBV6-1 and J usage is TRBJ2-5; 8 nucleotides line up with TRBD1. V gave up 4 bases and J gave up 4 bases; unmatched junction bases: 11. This CDR3 contains 16 residues. CDR1 is MNHNS and CDR2 is SASEGT in the germline V gene. CDR3 protein: CASSALSGTGRETQYF. CDR3 sequence (DNA): TGTGCCAGCAGTGCCCTATCCGGGACAGGACGAGAGACCCAGTACTTC.

The chain has TRBV7-2 and TRBJ1-1, with unresolved D. Germline lookup yields CDR1 SGHTA and CDR2 FQGNSA. The CDR3 totals 15 residues. V was shortened by 0 bases and J by 0 bases, with 8 bases between the two germline ends. In DNA, the CDR3 is TGTGCCAGCAGCTTAGCTCGGGGTTTGAACACTGAAGCTTTCTTT. This gives the protein CASSLARGLNTEAFF. Complete variable domain (other parts from reference TRBV7-2 and TRBJ1-1): GAGVSQSPSNKVTEKGKDVELRCDPISGHTALYWYRQSLGQGLEFLIYFQGNSAPDKSGLPSDRFSAERTGGSVSTLTIQRTQQEDSAVYLCASSLARGLNTEAFFGQGTRLTVV.

The chain joins TRBV27 to TRBJ1-5, with D possibly being TRBD1 (6 bases). Germline V gene sequence: CDR1 MNHEY, CDR2 SMNVEV (reference sequence). Trimming pared 3 bases from V and 4 bases from J, leaving 13 bases between. The CDR3 loop spans 15 amino acids. The CDR3 sequence is CASSLGGAGNQPQHF. As DNA, the CDR3 is TGTGCCAGCAGTTTGGGGGGGGCAGGTAATCAGCCCCAGCATTTT.

This sequence joins TRBV6-5 and TRBJ1-2; tentatively, D is TRBD1 (6 bases). Germline V gene lookup returns CDR1 MNHEY and CDR2 SVGAGI. The CDR3 contains 14 residues. V was pared by 2 bases and J by 8 bases, with 15 bases between. The CDR3 sequence is CASSYAGAMWGYTF. Here the CDR3 DNA reads TGTGCCAGCAGTTACGCAGGGGCTATGTGGGGCTACACCTTC.

V is TRBV10-1 and J is TRBJ2-3, with D perhaps matching TRBD1 (5 bases). The germline V gene encodes CDR1 WNHNN and CDR2 SYGVQD (reference sequence). CDR3 length equals 13 residues. With 5 bases removed from V and 3 bases from J, the gap between germline ends came to 9 bases. CDR3 residues: CASSQGLTDTQYF. The CDR3 DNA is TGCGCCAGCAGTCAGGGCCTAACAGATACGCAGTATTTT.

The V and J genes are TRBV2 and TRBJ1-1; D is uncertain. The germline gives CDR1 SNHLY, CDR2 FYNNEI. The CDR3 consists of 16 residues. Trimming shortened V by 7 bases and J by 0 bases, and 18 bases separated the two germline ends. The CDR3 coding sequence is TGTGCCAGCACCCTAACGACGTTTACCATGAACACTGAAGCTTTCTTT. This sequence encodes CASTLTTFTMNTEAFF.

V gene TRBV28 combines with J gene TRBJ2-7; maybe TRBD2 (6 bases). This CDR3 region has 16 residues. Looked up from germline, CDR1 is MDHEN and CDR2 is SYDVKM. The V and J ends lost 5 bases and 2 bases respectively, with 19 bases between them. The CDR3 here is CASSLGAGGAPYEQYF. CDR3 nucleotide sequence: TGTGCCAGCAGTCTAGGCGCCGGGGGAGCTCCCTACGAGCAGTACTTC.

V usage is TRBV30 and J usage is TRBJ1-1; D remains unclear. The CDR3 totals 12 residues. Germline V gene lookup returns CDR1 GTSNPN and CDR2 SVGIG (reference sequence). CDR3 in amino acids: CGVRAGNTEAFF. DNA of the CDR3: TGTGGAGTGAGGGCGGGGAACACTGAAGCTTTCTTT. Combining the CDR3 with reference TRBV30 and TRBJ1-1 gives the whole variable domain SQTIHQWPATLVQPVGSPLSLECTVEGTSNPNLYWYRQAAGRGLQLLFYSVGIGQISSEVPQNLSASRPQDRQFILSSKKLLLSDSGFYLCGVRAGNTEAFFGQGTRLTVV.

V usage is TRBV29-1 and J usage is TRBJ2-2; a possible D gene is TRBD2 (5 bases). V shed 5 bases and J shed 2 bases, with 15 bases lying between them. CDR1 SQVTM and CDR2 ANQGSEA come from the germline V gene. The CDR3 extends over 15 amino acids. CDR3 sequence reads: CSVRVGGPNTGELFF. DNA of the CDR3: TGCAGCGTTAGGGTCGGAGGTCCTAACACCGGGGAGCTGTTTTTT.